These 24 T cell receptor beta chains share one sample of origin, sequenced in a study of cytomegalovirus exposure and HLA in healthy donors. 13 Jbeta primers and 60 Vbeta primers were used for the PCR. Profiling relied on immunoSEQ multiplex PCR, and the TCRdb table lists in-frame clones only, not all of them. Here the sample spans 150,000 to 160,000 clones, 70% to 80% being singletons. The material sequenced was PBMCs. The receptor set was obtained from a man aged 25 to 40 in good health and CMV-seropositive.

The chain carries TRBV10-3 and TRBJ2-2, with 7 bases aligning to TRBD2. The V gene's germline CDR1 is ENHRY and CDR2 SYGVKD. CDR3 length: 16 amino acids. V lost 0 bases and J lost 2; bases outside the gene matches: 3. The CDR3 DNA reads as TGTGCCATCAGTGAGTCTCTAGCGGCCAACACCGGGGAGCTGTTTTTT. Encoded protein: CAISESLAANTGELFF.

This clone was detected only a few times. This chain connects TRBV6-5 to TRBJ2-1; D is uncertain. This CDR3 region has 12 residues. The germline V gene has CDR1 MNHEY and CDR2 SVGAGI. Deletions cut 2 bases from V and 4 bases from J, with 3 bases between. This CDR3 is CASSYPYNEQFF. The CDR3 DNA reads as TGTGCCAGCAGTTACCCTTACAATGAGCAGTTCTTC.

The V and J genes are TRBV27 and TRBJ1-5; TRBD1 matches at 7 bases. This CDR3 has 17 amino acids. After removal of 4 bases from V and 10 bases from J, the junction contained 19 bases not matched to a gene. Germline V gene sequence: CDR1 MNHEY, CDR2 SMNVEV (reference sequence). The CDR3 region has the DNA TGTGCCAGCAGTTCCTTACAGGGGCCCTCCTCAATCAGCCCCCAGCATTTT. It codes for CASSSLQGPSSISPQHF.

The chain is built from TRBV7-2 and TRBJ2-5; 10 bases line up with TRBD2. The CDR3 is 15 residues long. Per germline, CDR1 SGHTA and CDR2 FQGNSA. V shed 5 bases and J 5 bases; nucleotides not matched to a gene: 8. In DNA form, the CDR3 reads TGTGCCAGCAGCCCCATAGCGGGGGGTACGGAGACCCAGTACTTC. Its translation: CASSPIAGGTETQYF.

The gene calls are TRBV9 and TRBJ2-7; a possible D gene is TRBD2 (6 bases). Germline V gene lookup returns CDR1 SGDLS and CDR2 YYNGEE. The V end was cut by 0 bases, the J end by 3 bases, with 7 bases between. The CDR3 has 13 amino acids. The CDR3 DNA reads TGTGCCAGCAGCGTAGACGGGAGCTACGAGCAGTACTTC. Its translation is CASSVDGSYEQYF.

The chain couples TRBV30 to TRBJ2-5; D is unclear. This CDR3 region has 14 residues. CDR1 is GTSNPN and CDR2 is SVGIG in the germline V gene (reference sequence). The ends were cut back, 5 bases at V and 1 base at J, with 14 bases in the middle. In DNA, the CDR3 is TGTGCCTGGGCACCCCGAAACAGCCAAGAGACCCAGTACTTC. It codes for CAWAPRNSQETQYF.

The V and J genes are TRBV5-4 and TRBJ2-5, with a weak D call TRBD2 (5 bases). Germline V gene data show CDR1 as SGHNT and CDR2 as YYREEE (reference sequence). V lost 6 bases, J lost 0 bases, and 9 bases lay in between. CDR3 length: 13 amino acids. The CDR3 region is CASNREYQETQYF. The CDR3 DNA reads as TGTGCCAGCAACCGGGAATACCAAGAGACCCAGTACTTC.

This clone is deemed medium-sized. The V gene is TRBV16, the J gene TRBJ2-7, with 12 bases matching TRBD2. V shed 3 bases and J 0 bases; nucleotides not matched to a gene: 9. The CDR3 runs 18 residues. Germline CDR1 is KGHSY and CDR2 is FQNENV. CDR3 nucleotides: TGTGCCAGCAGCCACCCAGTTGGACTAGCGGGGAACTCCTACGAGCAGTACTTC. This translates into CASSHPVGLAGNSYEQYF.

The rearrangement joins TRBV4-1 to TRBJ2-1; possibly TRBD2 for D (5 bases). V gave up 1 base and J gave up 2 bases, with 9 bases separating them. CDR3 length: 15 amino acids. From germline, CDR1 is MGHRA and CDR2 YSYEKL. Here the CDR3 DNA reads TGCGCCAGCAGCCAAGTTGGGAGAACCTACAATGAGCAGTTCTTC. It is translated as CASSQVGRTYNEQFF.

This chain joins TRBV4-3 and TRBJ2-1, with 8 positions matching TRBD2. This CDR3 has 15 amino acids. The V segment lost 5 bases and the J segment 1 base; nucleotides outside the gene matches: 4. CDR1 and CDR2 from the germline V gene are LGHNA and YSLEER. Here the CDR3 DNA reads TGCGCCAGCAGCGCCGGGGGGGCTTCCTACAATGAGCAGTTCTTC. Translated: CASSAGGASYNEQFF.

This clone was seen a handful of times. The V gene is TRBV9, the J gene TRBJ2-7; possibly TRBD2 for D (5 bases). The CDR3 contains 14 residues. V was trimmed by 4 bases and J by 3 bases, leaving 14 bases between them. The germline V gene has CDR1 SGDLS and CDR2 YYNGEE. CDR3 coding DNA: TGTGCCAGCAGCATGACCCTAGGGAGCTACGAGCAGTACTTC. This translates into CASSMTLGSYEQYF.

The chain is built from TRBV18 and TRBJ2-3; TRBD1 agrees at 9 bases. CDR1 KGHSH and CDR2 LQKENI come from the germline V gene. The CDR3 is 15 amino acids. V gave up 2 bases and J gave up 4 bases; unmatched junction bases: 4. The CDR3: CASSPGQGMADTQYF. CDR3 in DNA: TGTGCCAGCTCACCAGGACAGGGGATGGCAGATACGCAGTATTTT.

The chain recombines TRBV7-2 with TRBJ2-7; 8 nucleotides align to TRBD1. Germline V gene sequence: CDR1 SGHTA, CDR2 FQGNSA. The CDR3 length is 16 residues. The V gene end was trimmed by 3 bases and the J gene end by 7 bases; junction bases not matched to a gene: 14. The CDR3 bases are TGTGCCAGCAGCTTCCCAGCAGGACAGGGAGTCGGGGAGCAGTACTTC. Protein: CASSFPAGQGVGEQYF.

The rearrangement links TRBV7-9 to TRBJ1-1; D remains unclear. V was clipped by 1 base and J by 8 bases, with 5 bases between them. Germline V gene data show CDR1 as SEHNR and CDR2 as FQNEAQ (reference sequence). The CDR3 has 11 amino acids. CDR3 sequence reads: CASSLGEEAFF. CDR3 sequence (DNA): TGTGCCAGCAGCTTAGGGGAGGAAGCTTTCTTT.

This chain connects TRBV4-2 to TRBJ1-2; unclear D gene. CDR1 LGHNA and CDR2 YNFKEQ come from the germline V gene. The CDR3 loop spans 16 amino acids. Deletions cut 0 bases from V and 5 bases from J, with 16 bases between. For the CDR3, the DNA is TGTGCCAGCAGCCAAGATCTCGCCATCGTTACTTATGGCTACACCTTC. It encodes CASSQDLAIVTYGYTF.

The chain combines TRBV9 with TRBJ1-1; 11 nucleotides align to TRBD1. V lost 3 bases to trimming and J lost 6 bases; unmatched junction nucleotides: 7. Germline CDR1 is SGDLS and CDR2 is YYNGEE. The CDR3 totals 15 residues. DNA for the CDR3: TGTGCCAGCAGCGGAGGGGGACAGGGGGTTTCTGAAGCTTTCTTT. Translation: CASSGGGQGVSEAFF.

This clone was detected a few times. This chain joins TRBV11-2 and TRBJ2-7; maybe TRBD1 (6 bases). Germline V gene lookup returns CDR1 SGHAT and CDR2 FQNNGV. The V end was cut by 5 bases, the J end by 1 base, with 9 bases between. The CDR3 covers 13 residues. CDR3 coding DNA: TGTGCCAGCAGCCAGGACAGTTCCTACGAGCAGTACTTC. As protein: CASSQDSSYEQYF.

The genes are TRBV5-1 and TRBJ2-7, with a weak D call TRBD2 (6 bases). The ends were cut back, 4 bases at V and 4 bases at J, with 15 bases in the middle. Germline V lookup: CDR1 SGHRS, CDR2 YFSETQ. The CDR3 runs to 14 residues. The CDR3, as DNA: TGCGCCAGCAGCGGGGAGGTCTGGGGATACGAGCAGTACTTC. Translated: CASSGEVWGYEQYF.

Only a few counts were recorded for this clone. The chain uses TRBV2 and TRBJ2-1, with D perhaps TRBD2 (5 bases). This CDR3 is built from 11 residues. The V end lost 6 bases, the J end lost 14 bases, and 14 bases lay between the germline ends. Germline V CDR1 and CDR2: SNHLY, FYNNEI. CDR3 in DNA: TGTGCCAGCAGCGATGTCGGGAATGAGTTCTTC. It encodes CASSDVGNEFF.

Turning to this clone: Additional DNA sequences in this sample encode the identical CDR3. This chain connects TRBV7-9 to TRBJ2-6; D is uncertain. This CDR3 has 15 amino acids. V shed 6 bases and J shed 0 bases, with 9 bases lying between them. Germline-derived CDR1 and CDR2 are SEHNR and FQNEAQ (reference sequence). CDR3 nucleotide sequence: TGTGCCAGCAGTCTCGGGTCCTCTGGGGCCAACGTCCTGACTTTC. Its translation: CASSLGSSGANVLTF.

The genes are TRBV15 and TRBJ1-2, with a tentative D call TRBD1 (6 bases). The CDR3 length is 15 residues. Germline loops: CDR1 LNHNV, CDR2 YYDKDF (reference sequence). The germline V and J ends were trimmed by 3 bases and 4 bases, with 15 bases remaining between them. The CDR3 region is CATSSPSQGTYGYTF. CDR3 DNA: TGTGCCACCAGCAGCCCCAGTCAGGGGACCTATGGCTACACCTTC.

The gene calls are TRBV5-1 and TRBJ1-4; D might be TRBD1 (5 bases). This CDR3 contains 15 residues. The V end lost 0 bases, the J end lost 5 bases, and 11 bases lay between the germline ends. The V gene's germline CDR1 is SGHRS and CDR2 YFSETQ. In DNA, the CDR3 is TGCGCCAGCAGCTTGGCTGGGCAGGGAAATGAAAAACTGTTTTTT. It is translated as CASSLAGQGNEKLFF.

The chain uses TRBV30 and TRBJ2-3, with TRBD2 as a possible D gene (6 bases). V was pared by 1 base and J by 6 bases, with 11 bases between. CDR1 and CDR2 (germline): GTSNPN, SVGIG (reference sequence). This CDR3 is 13 amino acids long. Here the CDR3 reads CAWSGRAVDTQYF. CDR3 nucleotide sequence: TGTGCCTGGAGTGGGAGGGCCGTGGATACGCAGTATTTT.

This CDR3 is CASSSGQGADYGYTF. CDR3 sequence (DNA): TGTGCCAGCAGTAGTGGACAGGGGGCGGACTATGGCTACACCTTC. The chain carries TRBV27 and TRBJ1-2; the match to TRBD1 covers 11 bases. Trimming removed 5 bases from V and 3 bases from J; junction bases left unmatched: 5. Germline V gene lookup returns CDR1 MNHEY and CDR2 SMNVEV (reference sequence). The CDR3 extends over 15 amino acids.